Listed below are T cell receptor beta chains from one sample, sequenced in a study of T cells after yellow fever vaccination. TCRdb recomputed calls from the 5' RACE reads with MiXCR, one row per CDR3 protein. The profile shows approximately 300,000 distinct CDR3 sequences, 6.5% to 8.5% of them singletons. Sequencing used PBMCs, obtained around 45 days after the first yellow fever vaccination. These receptors were taken from a man between 18 and 29 years old who received the YFV17D yellow fever vaccine. Both conserved end residues are part of each CDR3. A D gene is named only where the DNA matches it firmly. Clone size appears in some rows only: once, few, many, or a class for an expanded clone.

few,TRBV6-1,.,TRBJ2-7,CASRGERRDEQYF,TGTGCCTCAAGGGGGGAGCGGAGGGACGAGCAGTACTTC
.,TRBV11-1,.,TRBJ2-3,CASSSGAGTDTQYF,TGTGCCAGCAGCTCGGGGGCGGGCACAGATACGCAGTATTTT
many,TRBV6-2/TRBV6-3,.,TRBJ2-2,CASSSPPGTRDVGELFF,TGTGCCAGCAGTTCCCCGCCCGGGACGAGGGATGTTGGGGAGCTGTTTTTT
.,TRBV9,.,TRBJ2-2,CASSGWTADTGELFF,TGTGCCAGCAGCGGGTGGACGGCCGACACCGGGGAGCTGTTTTTT
.,TRBV7-2,TRBD1,TRBJ1-2,CASSLDRQGLNYGYTF,TGTGCCAGCAGCTTAGACCGACAGGGTTTAAACTATGGCTACACCTTC
.,TRBV5-1,TRBD1,TRBJ2-3,CASSSIGRQGTNTDTQYF,TGCGCCAGCAGCTCGATAGGGCGACAGGGGACGAACACAGATACGCAGTATTTT
.,TRBV29-1,.,TRBJ2-1,CSVEGFQDNNEQFF,TGCAGCGTTGAGGGGTTCCAGGATAACAATGAGCAGTTCTTC
.,TRBV18,.,TRBJ1-1,CASSPIVGEDTEAFF,TGTGCCAGCTCACCCATCGTGGGAGAGGACACTGAAGCTTTCTTT
.,TRBV5-4,.,TRBJ2-3,CASSLKGFTDTQYF,TGTGCCAGCAGCTTGAAGGGCTTCACAGATACGCAGTATTTT
few,TRBV15,.,TRBJ1-2,CATSRDRVAYGYTF,TGTGCCACCAGCAGAGATCGGGTAGCCTATGGCTACACCTTC
few,TRBV4-1,.,TRBJ2-2,CASSQLDLFIITGELFF,TGCGCCAGCAGCCAATTGGACCTGTTCATTATAACCGGGGAGCTGTTTTTT
.,TRBV30,TRBD1,TRBJ2-3,CAWGRGTGVRDTQYF,TGTGCCTGGGGACGCGGGACAGGGGTTCGAGATACGCAGTATTTT
few,TRBV20-1,TRBD1,TRBJ1-2,CSAPKQGVRGYTF,TGCAGTGCCCCTAAGCAGGGGGTGAGAGGCTACACCTTC
few,TRBV9,.,TRBJ1-2,CASSGSTGRYGYTF,TGTGCCAGCAGCGGTTCGACCGGGAGATATGGCTACACCTTC
few,TRBV2,.,TRBJ2-2,CASCWGRTGELFF,TGTGCCAGCTGCTGGGGGAGAACCGGGGAGCTGTTTTTT
many,TRBV6-2/TRBV6-3,.,TRBJ1-1,CASSYSGRRTEAFF,TGTGCCAGCAGTTACTCGGGGAGGAGAACTGAAGCTTTCTTT
.,TRBV9,.,TRBJ2-6,CARRKGTGANVLTF,TGTGCCAGGAGAAAGGGAACTGGGGCCAACGTCCTGACTTTC
.,TRBV20-1,.,TRBJ2-5,CSVKVGGQETQYF,TGCAGTGTCAAGGTTGGGGGGCAAGAGACCCAGTACTTC
few,TRBV7-2,.,TRBJ2-4,CASSLGVNIQYF,TGTGCCAGCAGCTTAGGGGTAAACATTCAGTACTTC
once,TRBV3-1,TRBD2,TRBJ2-7,CASSQDRPGLAGEYEQYF,TGTGCCAGCAGCCAAGATCGGCCAGGACTAGCGGGCGAGTACGAGCAGTACTTC
few,TRBV6-5,.,TRBJ2-5,CASSYGTLEETQYF,TGTGCCAGCAGTTACGGGACCCTCGAAGAGACCCAGTACTTC
few,TRBV7-9,.,TRBJ2-1,CASSLSRAGLDNEQFF,TGTGCCAGCAGCTTAAGCAGAGCAGGGTTGGACAATGAGCAGTTCTTC
few,TRBV19,TRBD1,TRBJ2-7,CASSIVDRGGEQYF,TGTGCCAGTAGTATAGTAGACAGGGGCGGCGAGCAGTACTTC
.,TRBV27,.,TRBJ2-7,CASSSKVAGGNEQYF,TGTGCCAGCAGTTCCAAGGTAGCCGGGGGCAACGAGCAGTACTTC
few,TRBV20-1,TRBD2,TRBJ2-5,CSAAGDGAETQYF,TGCAGTGCGGCGGGGGACGGGGCAGAGACCCAGTACTTC
many,TRBV6-2/TRBV6-3,.,TRBJ2-3,CASSLRPDTQYF,TGTGCCAGCAGCCTCCGCCCGGATACGCAGTATTTT
many,TRBV29-1,TRBD2,TRBJ2-1,CSAPTSGGSNEQFF,TGCAGCGCCCCGACTAGCGGGGGGTCCAATGAGCAGTTCTTC
few,TRBV7-2,TRBD1,TRBJ1-2,CASSSLQGVTGYTF,TGTGCCAGCAGCTCCTTACAGGGGGTAACGGGCTACACCTTC
.,TRBV10-3,TRBD1,TRBJ1-6,CAISGSPGQGSSSYNSPLHF,TGTGCCATCAGTGGGTCCCCGGGACAGGGTTCGAGCTCCTATAATTCACCCCTCCACTTT
.,TRBV10-3,.,TRBJ1-5,CAISEGFSNQPQHF,TGTGCCATCAGTGAGGGTTTTAGCAATCAGCCCCAGCATTTT
.,TRBV27,.,TRBJ1-2,CASSLRRNYGYTF,TGTGCCAGCAGTTTGAGACGGAACTATGGCTACACCTTC
few,TRBV12-3/TRBV12-4,TRBD1,TRBJ2-3,CASFVRTGRRDTQYF,TGTGCCAGCTTTGTGAGGACAGGGCGGAGAGATACGCAGTATTTT
few,TRBV29-1,.,TRBJ1-1,CSVETGGTEAFF,TGCAGCGTTGAAACAGGTGGTACTGAAGCTTTCTTT
few,TRBV5-1,.,TRBJ1-1,CASSLRLGVFTEAFF,TGCGCCAGCAGCTTGAGATTGGGAGTTTTCACTGAAGCTTTCTTT
many,TRBV7-9,TRBD2,TRBJ2-3,CASTEGVGLWGDTQYF,TGTGCCAGCACTGAGGGAGTGGGACTATGGGGAGATACGCAGTATTTT
.,TRBV6-5,TRBD1,TRBJ2-1,CASSYDRGSYNEQFF,TGTGCCAGCAGTTACGACAGGGGGTCCTACAATGAGCAGTTCTTC
.,TRBV6-5,.,TRBJ2-1,CASSYSGVGEQFF,TGTGCCAGCAGTTACTCGGGGGTGGGTGAGCAGTTCTTC
few,TRBV6-2/TRBV6-3,TRBD1,TRBJ2-1,CASRPAGTGYNEQFF,TGTGCCAGCAGGCCCGCCGGGACAGGCTACAATGAGCAGTTCTTC
.,TRBV7-2,.,TRBJ2-3,CASSLRLETDTQYF,TGTGCCAGCAGCTTAAGACTAGAAACAGATACGCAGTATTTT
many,TRBV28,TRBD1,TRBJ2-6,CASSFDRVLAGANVLTF,TGTGCCAGCAGTTTTGACAGGGTTTTAGCTGGGGCCAACGTCCTGACTTTC